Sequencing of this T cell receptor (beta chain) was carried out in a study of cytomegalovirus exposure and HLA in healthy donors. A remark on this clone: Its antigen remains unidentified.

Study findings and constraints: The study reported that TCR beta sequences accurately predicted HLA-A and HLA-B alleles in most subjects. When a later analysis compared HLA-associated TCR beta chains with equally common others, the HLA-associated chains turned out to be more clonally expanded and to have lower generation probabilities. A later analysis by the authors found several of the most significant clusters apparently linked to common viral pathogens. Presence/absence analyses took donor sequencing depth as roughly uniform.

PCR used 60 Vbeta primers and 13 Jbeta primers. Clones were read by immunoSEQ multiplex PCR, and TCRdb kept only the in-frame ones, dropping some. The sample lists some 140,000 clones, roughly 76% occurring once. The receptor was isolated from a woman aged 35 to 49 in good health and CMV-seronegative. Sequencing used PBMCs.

CDR3 sequence (DNA): TGTGCCACCAGCAGAGACAGGGGGCCTGGAAACACCATATATTTT. It codes for CATSRDRGPGNTIYF. The chain recombines TRBV15 with TRBJ1-3; 8 positions agree with TRBD1. Per the germline V gene, CDR1 is LNHNV and CDR2 is YYDKDF (reference sequence). Trimming removed 0 bases from V and 2 bases from J; junction bases left unmatched: 0. This CDR3 has 15 amino acids.